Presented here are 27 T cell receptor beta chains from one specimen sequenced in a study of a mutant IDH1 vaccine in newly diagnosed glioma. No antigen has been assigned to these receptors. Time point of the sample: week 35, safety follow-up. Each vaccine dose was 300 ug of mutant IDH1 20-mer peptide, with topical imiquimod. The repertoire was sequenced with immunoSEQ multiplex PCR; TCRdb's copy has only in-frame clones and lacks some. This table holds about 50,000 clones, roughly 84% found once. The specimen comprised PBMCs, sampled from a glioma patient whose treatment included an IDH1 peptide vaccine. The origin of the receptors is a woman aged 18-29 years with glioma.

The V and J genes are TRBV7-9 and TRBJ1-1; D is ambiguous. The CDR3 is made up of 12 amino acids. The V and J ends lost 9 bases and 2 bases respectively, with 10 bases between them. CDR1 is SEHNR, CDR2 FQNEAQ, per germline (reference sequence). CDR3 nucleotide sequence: TGTGCCAGGACTTCTCCCAACACTGAAGCTTTCTTT. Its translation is CARTSPNTEAFF.

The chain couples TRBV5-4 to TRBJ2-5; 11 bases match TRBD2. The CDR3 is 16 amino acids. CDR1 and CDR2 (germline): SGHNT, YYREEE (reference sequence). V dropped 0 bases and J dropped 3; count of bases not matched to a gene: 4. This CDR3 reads CASSLGPSGGKETQYF. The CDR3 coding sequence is TGTGCCAGCAGCTTGGGGCCTAGCGGGGGGAAAGAGACCCAGTACTTC.

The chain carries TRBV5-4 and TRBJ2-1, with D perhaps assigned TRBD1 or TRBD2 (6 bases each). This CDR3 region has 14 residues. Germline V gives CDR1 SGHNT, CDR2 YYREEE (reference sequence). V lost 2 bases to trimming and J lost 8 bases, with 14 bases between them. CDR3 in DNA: TGTGCCAGCAGCTTAAGTGGGGGGCGGTATGAGCAGTTCTTC. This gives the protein CASSLSGGRYEQFF.

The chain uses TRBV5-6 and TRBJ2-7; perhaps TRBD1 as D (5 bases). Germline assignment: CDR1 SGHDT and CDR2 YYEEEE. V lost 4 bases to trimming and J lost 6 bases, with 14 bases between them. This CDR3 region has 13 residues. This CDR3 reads CASSRQIRFEQYF. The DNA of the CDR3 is TGTGCCAGCAGCCGACAGATACGGTTCGAGCAGTACTTC.

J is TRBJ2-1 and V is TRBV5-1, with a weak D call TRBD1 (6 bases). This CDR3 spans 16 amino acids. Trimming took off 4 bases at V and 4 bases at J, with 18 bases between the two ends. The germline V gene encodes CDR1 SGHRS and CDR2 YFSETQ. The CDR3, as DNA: TGCGCCAGCAGCGTAAGGGTGTCAGGGGCTTACAATGAGCAGTTCTTC. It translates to CASSVRVSGAYNEQFF.

DNA of the CDR3: TGTGCCACCAGCAGAGATTCGGCGACCTCCAGCCGGGAGCTGTTTTTT. It specifies CATSRDSATSSRELFF. This chain connects TRBV15 to TRBJ2-2; D unclear. Looked up from germline, CDR1 is LNHNV and CDR2 is YYDKDF (reference sequence). Trimming removed 0 bases from V and 9 bases from J, with 17 bases in between. The CDR3 totals 16 residues.

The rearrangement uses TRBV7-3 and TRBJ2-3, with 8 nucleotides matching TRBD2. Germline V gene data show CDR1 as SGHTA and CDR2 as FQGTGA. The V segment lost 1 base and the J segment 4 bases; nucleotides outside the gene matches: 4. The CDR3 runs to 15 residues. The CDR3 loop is CASSLNGRGADTQYF. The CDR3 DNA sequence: TGTGCCAGCAGCTTAAACGGGAGGGGGGCAGATACGCAGTATTTT. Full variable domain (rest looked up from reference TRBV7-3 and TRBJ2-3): GAGVSQTPSNKVTEKGKYVELRCDPISGHTALYWYRQSLGQGPEFLIYFQGTGAADDSGLPNDRFFAVRPEGSVSTLKIQRTERGDSAVYLCASSLNGRGADTQYFGPGTRLTVL.

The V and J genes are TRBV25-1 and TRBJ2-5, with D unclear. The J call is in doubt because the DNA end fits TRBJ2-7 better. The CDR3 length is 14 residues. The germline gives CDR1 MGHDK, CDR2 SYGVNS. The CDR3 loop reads CASSESGGSYEQYF. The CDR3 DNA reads TGTGCCAGCAGTGAATCTGGCGGCTCCTACGAGCAGTACTTC.

The chain's CDR3 is CASSVYPGGLNTGELFF. In DNA form, the CDR3 reads TGTGCCAGCAGTGTTTATCCAGGGGGCCTCAACACCGGGGAGCTGTTTTTT. The rearrangement uses TRBV6-4 and TRBJ2-2, with 8 nucleotides matching TRBD1. Germline CDR1 MRHNA, CDR2 SNTAGT. The V and J ends lost 4 bases and 2 bases, in that order; junction bases with no gene match: 9. This CDR3 has 17 amino acids.

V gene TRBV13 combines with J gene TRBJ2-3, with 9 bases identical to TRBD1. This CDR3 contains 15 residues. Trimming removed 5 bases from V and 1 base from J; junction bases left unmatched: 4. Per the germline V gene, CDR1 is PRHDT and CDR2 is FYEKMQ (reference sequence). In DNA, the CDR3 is TGTGCCAGCAGCCCCGGGACAGGGCGCACAGATACGCAGTATTTT. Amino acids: CASSPGTGRTDTQYF.

CDR3 residues: CASSLRVAGGLGTDTQYF. The CDR3 DNA sequence: TGTGCCAGCAGTTTACGTGTAGCGGGGGGGCTCGGCACAGATACGCAGTATTTT. J is TRBJ2-3 and V is TRBV27; 11 nucleotides match TRBD2. The CDR3 extends over 18 amino acids. Per the germline V gene, CDR1 is MNHEY and CDR2 is SMNVEV (reference sequence). Trimming at V came to 2 bases and at J to 1 base, leaving 8 bases not matched to a gene.

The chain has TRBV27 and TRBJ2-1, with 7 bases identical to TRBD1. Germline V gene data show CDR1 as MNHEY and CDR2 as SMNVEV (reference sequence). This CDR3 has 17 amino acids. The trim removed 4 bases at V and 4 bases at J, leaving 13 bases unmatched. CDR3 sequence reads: CASSSSPEGGEYNEQFF. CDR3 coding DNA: TGTGCCAGCAGTTCGAGCCCAGAAGGGGGCGAGTACAATGAGCAGTTCTTC.

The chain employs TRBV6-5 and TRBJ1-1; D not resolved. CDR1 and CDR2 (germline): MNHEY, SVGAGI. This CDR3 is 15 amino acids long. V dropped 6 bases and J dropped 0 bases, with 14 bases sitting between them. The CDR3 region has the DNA TGTGCCAGCAGCCACCGAGGGCGAATGAACACTGAAGCTTTCTTT. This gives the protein CASSHRGRMNTEAFF.

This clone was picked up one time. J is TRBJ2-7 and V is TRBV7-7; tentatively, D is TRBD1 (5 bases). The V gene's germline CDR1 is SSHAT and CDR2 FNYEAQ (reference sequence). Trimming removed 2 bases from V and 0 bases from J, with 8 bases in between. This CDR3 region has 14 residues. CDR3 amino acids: CASSLSRDSYEQYF. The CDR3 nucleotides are TGTGCCAGCAGCTTAAGCAGGGACTCCTACGAGCAGTACTTC.

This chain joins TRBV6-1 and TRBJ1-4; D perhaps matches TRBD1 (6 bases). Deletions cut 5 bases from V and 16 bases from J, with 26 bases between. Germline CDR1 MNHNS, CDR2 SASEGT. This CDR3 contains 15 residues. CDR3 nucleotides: TGTGCCAGCAGTTTGGGGCTAGGGGGGAACGCCAAGGGGTTTTTT. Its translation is CASSLGLGGNAKGFF.

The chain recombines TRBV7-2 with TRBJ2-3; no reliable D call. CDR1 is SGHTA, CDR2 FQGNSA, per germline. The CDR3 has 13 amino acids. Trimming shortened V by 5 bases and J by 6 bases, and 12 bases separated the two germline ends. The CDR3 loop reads CASSLLPWDTQYF. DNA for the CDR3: TGTGCCAGCAGCCTTTTGCCGTGGGATACGCAGTATTTT.

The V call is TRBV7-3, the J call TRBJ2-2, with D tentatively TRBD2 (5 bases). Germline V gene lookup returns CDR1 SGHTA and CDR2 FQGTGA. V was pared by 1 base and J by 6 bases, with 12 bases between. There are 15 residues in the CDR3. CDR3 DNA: TGTGCCAGCAGCTTAAATAGCGCTGGGGCCGGGGAGCTGTTTTTT. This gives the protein CASSLNSAGAGELFF.

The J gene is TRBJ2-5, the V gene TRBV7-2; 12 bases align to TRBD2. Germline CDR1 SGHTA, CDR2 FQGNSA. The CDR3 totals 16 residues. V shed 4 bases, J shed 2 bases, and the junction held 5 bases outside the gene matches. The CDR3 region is CASSSSSGRDQETQYF. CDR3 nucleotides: TGTGCCAGCAGCTCCTCTAGCGGGAGGGATCAAGAGACCCAGTACTTC.

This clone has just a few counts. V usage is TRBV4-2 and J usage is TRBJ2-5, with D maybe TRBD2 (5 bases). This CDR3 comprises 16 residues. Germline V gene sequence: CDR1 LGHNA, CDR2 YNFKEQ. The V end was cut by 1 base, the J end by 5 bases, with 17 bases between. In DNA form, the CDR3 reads TGTGCCAGCAGCCAAGGGCTGGGAGCTAGCCGGGAGACCCAGTACTTC. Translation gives CASSQGLGASRETQYF.

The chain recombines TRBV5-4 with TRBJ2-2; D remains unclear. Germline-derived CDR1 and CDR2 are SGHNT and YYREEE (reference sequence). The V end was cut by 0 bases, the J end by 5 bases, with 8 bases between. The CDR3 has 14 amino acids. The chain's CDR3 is CASSLATPTGELFF. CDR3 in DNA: TGTGCCAGCAGCTTGGCGACTCCTACCGGGGAGCTGTTTTTT.

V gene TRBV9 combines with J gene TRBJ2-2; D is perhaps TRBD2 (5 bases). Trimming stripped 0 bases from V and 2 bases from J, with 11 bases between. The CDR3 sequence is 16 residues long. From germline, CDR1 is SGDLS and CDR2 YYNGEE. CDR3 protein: CASSVAGRANTGELFF. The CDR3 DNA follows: TGTGCCAGCAGCGTAGCTGGGAGAGCAAACACCGGGGAGCTGTTTTTT.

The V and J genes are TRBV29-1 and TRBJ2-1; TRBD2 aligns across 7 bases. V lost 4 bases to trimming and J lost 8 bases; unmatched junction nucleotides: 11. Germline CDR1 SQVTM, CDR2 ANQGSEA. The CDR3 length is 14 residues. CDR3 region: CSVAGITGGYEQFF. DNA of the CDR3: TGCAGCGTTGCAGGTATTACGGGGGGATATGAGCAGTTCTTC.

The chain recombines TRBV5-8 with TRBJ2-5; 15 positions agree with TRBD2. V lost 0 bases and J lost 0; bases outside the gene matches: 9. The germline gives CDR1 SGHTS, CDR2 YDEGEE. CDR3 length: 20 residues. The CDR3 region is CASSLGGTSGRRGYQETQYF. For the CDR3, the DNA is TGTGCCAGCAGCTTGGGTGGGACTAGCGGGAGGCGGGGGTACCAAGAGACCCAGTACTTC.

CDR3 sequence: CASSLKQGQGTDTQYF. CDR3 DNA: TGTGCCAGCTCACTCAAACAGGGACAGGGCACAGATACGCAGTATTTT. The rearrangement uses TRBV18 and TRBJ2-3; 8 bases are shared with TRBD1. V dropped 4 bases and J dropped 1; count of bases not matched to a gene: 7. This CDR3 spans 16 amino acids. Germline values: CDR1 KGHSH, CDR2 LQKENI.

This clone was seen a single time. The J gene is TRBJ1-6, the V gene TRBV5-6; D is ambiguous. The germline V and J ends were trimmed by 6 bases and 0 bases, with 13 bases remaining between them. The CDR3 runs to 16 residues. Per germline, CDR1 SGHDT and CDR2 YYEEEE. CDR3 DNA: TGTGCCAGCACCCGGACGTCTACCTCCTATAATTCACCCCTCCACTTT. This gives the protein CASTRTSTSYNSPLHF.

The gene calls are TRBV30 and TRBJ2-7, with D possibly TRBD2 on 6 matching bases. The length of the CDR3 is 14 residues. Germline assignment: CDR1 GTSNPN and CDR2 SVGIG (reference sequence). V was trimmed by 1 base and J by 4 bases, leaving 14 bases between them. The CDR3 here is CAWSGVWEAYEQYF. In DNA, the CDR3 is TGTGCCTGGAGTGGGGTCTGGGAGGCGTACGAGCAGTACTTC.

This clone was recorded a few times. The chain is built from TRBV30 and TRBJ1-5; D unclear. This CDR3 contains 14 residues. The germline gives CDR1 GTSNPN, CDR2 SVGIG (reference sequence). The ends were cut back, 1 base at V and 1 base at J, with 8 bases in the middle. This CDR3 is CAWSDIWSNQPQHF. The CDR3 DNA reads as TGTGCCTGGAGTGACATCTGGAGCAATCAGCCCCAGCATTTT.